These 5 T cell receptor beta chains were sequenced from one sample in a study of blood T cell repertoires in COVID-19. TCRdb's copy holds only in-frame clones and misses some; the assay was immunoSEQ multiplex PCR. The repertoire holds approximately 200,000 clones, with 75% to 90% as singletons. The sequenced sample was PBMCs or T cells enriched from blood (not recorded which). These receptors were taken from a woman aged 30 to 39 who had been exposed to COVID-19.

The CDR3 nucleotides are TGTGCCAGCAGCTTTGGGGGCGCCCAGAATCAGCCCCAGCATTTT. It specifies CASSFGGAQNQPQHF. V is TRBV5-6 and J is TRBJ1-5; TRBD1 is a possible D gene (6 bases). From germline, CDR1 is SGHDT and CDR2 YYEEEE. This CDR3 is built from 15 residues. V lost 2 bases and J 4 bases, leaving 13 bases between the germline ends.

This clone was recorded a few times. This CDR3 reads CASSLGLASASGNTIYF. CDR3 sequence (DNA): TGCGCCAGCAGCTTGGGACTCGCCAGCGCCTCTGGAAACACCATATATTTT. The rearrangement links TRBV5-1 to TRBJ1-3; D call uncertain. The germline V gene encodes CDR1 SGHRS and CDR2 YFSETQ. The CDR3 is made up of 17 amino acids. The germline V and J ends were trimmed by 0 bases and 0 bases, with 13 bases remaining between them.

V and J are TRBV2 and TRBJ2-1; tentative D call: TRBD2 (6 bases). The CDR3 sequence is 16 residues long. Germline V CDR1 and CDR2: SNHLY, FYNNEI. Between the trimmed V and J ends, which lost 0 bases and 2 bases, there was a span of 11 bases. The CDR3 region is CASSEAPAGTYNEQFF. Written as DNA, the CDR3 is TGTGCCAGCAGTGAAGCCCCAGCGGGTACCTACAATGAGCAGTTCTTC.

The chain combines TRBV19 with TRBJ1-1; D uncertain. Between the trimmed V and J ends, which lost 10 bases and 5 bases, there was a span of 14 bases. This CDR3 has 12 amino acids. Looked up from germline, CDR1 is LNHDA and CDR2 is SQIVND (reference sequence). CDR3 sequence reads: CATLSSGTEAFF. The DNA for the CDR3 is TGTGCCACGCTTTCCTCGGGGACTGAAGCTTTCTTT. The complete variable domain, with remaining parts taken from reference TRBV19 and TRBJ1-1, reads DGGITQSPKYLFRKEGQNVTLSCEQNLNHDAMYWYRQDPGQGLRLIYYSQIVNDFQKGDIAEGYSVSREKKESFPLTVTSAQKNPTAFYLCATLSSGTEAFFGQGTRLTVV.

This chain joins TRBV6-2 or TRBV6-3 and TRBJ2-1, with D possibly being TRBD2 (5 bases). CDR3 length: 15 residues. The V gene's germline CDR1 is MNHEY and CDR2 SVGEGT. Trimming stripped 1 base from V and 4 bases from J, with 11 bases between. The CDR3 nucleotides read TGTGCCAGCAGTTACTTCGCTAGCTTGTACAATGAGCAGTTCTTC. This sequence encodes CASSYFASLYNEQFF.